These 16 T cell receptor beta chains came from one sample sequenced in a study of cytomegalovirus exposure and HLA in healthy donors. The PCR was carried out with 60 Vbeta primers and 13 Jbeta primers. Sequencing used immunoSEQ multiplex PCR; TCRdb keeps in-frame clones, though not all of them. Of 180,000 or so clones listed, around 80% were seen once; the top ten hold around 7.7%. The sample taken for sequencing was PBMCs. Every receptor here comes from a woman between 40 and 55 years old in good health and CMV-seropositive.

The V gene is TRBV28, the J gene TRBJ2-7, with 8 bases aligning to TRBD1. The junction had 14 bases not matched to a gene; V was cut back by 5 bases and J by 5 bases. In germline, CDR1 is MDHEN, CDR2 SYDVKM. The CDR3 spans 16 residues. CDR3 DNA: TGTGCCAGCAGTCAAGGGACGGTTGGACAGGGAGACGAGCAGTACTTC. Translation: CASSQGTVGQGDEQYF.

CDR3 in amino acids: CASTDPGQGRTEAFF. CDR3 in DNA: TGTGCCAGCACCGACCCCGGACAGGGACGCACTGAAGCTTTCTTT. The chain joins TRBV6-6 to TRBJ1-1; 8 bases are shared with TRBD1. CDR1 MNHNY and CDR2 SVGAGI come from the germline V gene (reference sequence). With 7 bases clipped from V and 4 bases from J, the junction kept 11 bases outside the gene matches. This CDR3 region has 15 residues.

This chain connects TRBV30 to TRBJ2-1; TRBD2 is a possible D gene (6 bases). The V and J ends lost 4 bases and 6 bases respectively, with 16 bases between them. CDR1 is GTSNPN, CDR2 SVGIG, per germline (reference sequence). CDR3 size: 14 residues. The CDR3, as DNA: TGTGCCTGGATGGGTCTAGCGCAGATCAATGAGCAGTTCTTC. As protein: CAWMGLAQINEQFF.

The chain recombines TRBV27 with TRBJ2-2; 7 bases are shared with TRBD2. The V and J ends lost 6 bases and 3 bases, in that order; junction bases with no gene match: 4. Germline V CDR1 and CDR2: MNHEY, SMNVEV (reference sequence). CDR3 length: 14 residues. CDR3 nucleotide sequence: TGTGCCAGCAGAAATAGCGGGTACACCGGGGAGCTGTTTTTT. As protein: CASRNSGYTGELFF.

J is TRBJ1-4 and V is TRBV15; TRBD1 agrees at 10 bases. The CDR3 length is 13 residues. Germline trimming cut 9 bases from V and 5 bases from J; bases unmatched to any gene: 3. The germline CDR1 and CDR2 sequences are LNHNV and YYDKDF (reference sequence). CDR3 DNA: TGTGCCACGAGGACAGGGGGAAATGAAAAACTGTTTTTT. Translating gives CATRTGGNEKLFF.

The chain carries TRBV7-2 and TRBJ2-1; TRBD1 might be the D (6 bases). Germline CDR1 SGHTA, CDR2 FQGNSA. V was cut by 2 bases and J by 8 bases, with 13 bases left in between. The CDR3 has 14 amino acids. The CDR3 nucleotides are TGTGCCAGCAGCTTACTAGGGGGTTCCTATGAGCAGTTCTTC. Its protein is CASSLLGGSYEQFF.

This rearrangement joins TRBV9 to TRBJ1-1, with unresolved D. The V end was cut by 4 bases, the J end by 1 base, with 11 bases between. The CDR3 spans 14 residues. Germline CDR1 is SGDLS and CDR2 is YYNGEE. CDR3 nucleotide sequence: TGTGCCAGCAGCCCCCGACCAGGGAACACTGAAGCTTTCTTT. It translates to CASSPRPGNTEAFF. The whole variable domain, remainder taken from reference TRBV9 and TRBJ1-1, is DSGVTQTPKHLITATGQRVTLRCSPRSGDLSVYWYQQSLDQGLQFLIQYYNGEERAKGNILERFSAQQFPDLHSELNLSSLELGDSALYFCASSPRPGNTEAFFGQGTRLTVV.

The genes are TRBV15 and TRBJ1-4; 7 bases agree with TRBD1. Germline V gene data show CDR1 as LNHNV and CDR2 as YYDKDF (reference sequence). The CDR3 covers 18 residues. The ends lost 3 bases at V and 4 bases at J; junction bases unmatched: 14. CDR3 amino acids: CATSSAVGVGGSNEKLFF. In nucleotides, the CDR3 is TGTGCCACCAGCAGTGCGGTGGGTGTAGGGGGCAGTAATGAAAAACTGTTTTTT.

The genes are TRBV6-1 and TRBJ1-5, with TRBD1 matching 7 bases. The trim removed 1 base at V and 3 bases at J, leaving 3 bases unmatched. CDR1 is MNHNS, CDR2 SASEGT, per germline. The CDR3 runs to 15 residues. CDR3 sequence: CASSEDRGHNQPQHF. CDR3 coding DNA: TGTGCCAGCAGTGAAGACAGGGGTCACAATCAGCCCCAGCATTTT.

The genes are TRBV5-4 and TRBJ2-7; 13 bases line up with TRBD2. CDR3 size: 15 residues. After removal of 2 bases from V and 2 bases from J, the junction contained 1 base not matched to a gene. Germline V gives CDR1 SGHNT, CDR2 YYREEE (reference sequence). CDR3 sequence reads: CASSLGLAGAYEQYF. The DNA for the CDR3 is TGTGCCAGCAGCTTAGGACTAGCGGGGGCCTACGAGCAGTACTTC.

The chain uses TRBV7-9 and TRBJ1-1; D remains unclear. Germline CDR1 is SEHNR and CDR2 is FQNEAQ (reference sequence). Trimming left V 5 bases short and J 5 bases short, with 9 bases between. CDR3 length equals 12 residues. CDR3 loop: CASSPSGTEAFF. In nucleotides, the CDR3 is TGTGCCAGCAGCCCCAGCGGAACTGAAGCTTTCTTT.

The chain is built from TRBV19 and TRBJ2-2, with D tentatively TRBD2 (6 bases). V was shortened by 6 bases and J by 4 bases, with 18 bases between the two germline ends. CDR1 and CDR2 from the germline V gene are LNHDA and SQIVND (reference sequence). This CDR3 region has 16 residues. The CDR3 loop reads CASSIGRRRSTGELFF. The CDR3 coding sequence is TGTGCCAGTAGCATCGGGAGACGTCGAAGCACCGGGGAGCTGTTTTTT.

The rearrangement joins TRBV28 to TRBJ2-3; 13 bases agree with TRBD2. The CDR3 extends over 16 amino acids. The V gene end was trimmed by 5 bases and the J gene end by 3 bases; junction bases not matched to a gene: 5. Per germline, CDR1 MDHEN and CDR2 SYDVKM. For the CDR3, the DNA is TGTGCCAGCAGTCCGCGGACTAGCGGGAGAACAGATACGCAGTATTTT. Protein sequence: CASSPRTSGRTDTQYF.

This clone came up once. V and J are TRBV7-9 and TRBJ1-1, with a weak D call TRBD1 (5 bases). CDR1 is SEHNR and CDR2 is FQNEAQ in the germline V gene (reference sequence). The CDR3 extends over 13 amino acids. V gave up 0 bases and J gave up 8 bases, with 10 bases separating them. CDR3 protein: CASSLAYRGEAFF. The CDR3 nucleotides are TGTGCCAGCAGCTTAGCGTATCGGGGGGAAGCTTTCTTT. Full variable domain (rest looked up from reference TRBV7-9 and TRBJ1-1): DTGVSQNPRHKITKRGQNVTFRCDPISEHNRLYWYRQTLGQGPEFLTYFQNEAQLEKSRLLSDRFSAERPKGSFSTLEIQRTEQGDSAMYLCASSLAYRGEAFFGQGTRLTVV.

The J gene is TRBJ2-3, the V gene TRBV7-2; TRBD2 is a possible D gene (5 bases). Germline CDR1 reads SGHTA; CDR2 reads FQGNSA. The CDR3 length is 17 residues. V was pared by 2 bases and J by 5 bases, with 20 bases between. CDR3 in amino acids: CASSLTGLRVKGDTQYF. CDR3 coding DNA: TGTGCCAGCAGCTTAACGGGGTTGCGTGTCAAGGGAGATACGCAGTATTTT.

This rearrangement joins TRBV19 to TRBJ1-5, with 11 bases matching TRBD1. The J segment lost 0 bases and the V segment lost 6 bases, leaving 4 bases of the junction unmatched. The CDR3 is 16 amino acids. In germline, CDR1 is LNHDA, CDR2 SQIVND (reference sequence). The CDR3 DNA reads TGTGCCAGTAGGGGGACAGGGGGTTTTAGCAATCAGCCCCAGCATTTT. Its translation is CASRGTGGFSNQPQHF.